These 17 T cell receptor beta chains originate from one sample sequenced in a study of T-cell memory formation after mild COVID-19. TCRdb analysed the 5' RACE reads with MiXCR anew, one entry per CDR3 protein. Of approximately 240,000 distinct CDR3 sequences in the sample, around 17% were seen once. Input material: PBMCs or a T cell subset sorted from them (not recorded which). The receptor set was obtained from a man aged 18-30 years who had mild COVID-19 (a few samples of this study predate the infection). Cell type and time point are not known.

This clonotype occurred a few times. J is TRBJ2-2 and V is TRBV3-1; TRBD2 is a possible D gene (5 bases). Germline CDR1 and CDR2: LGHDT and YNNKEL (reference sequence). The CDR3 has 14 amino acids. The ends were cut back, 4 bases at V and 5 bases at J, with 11 bases in the middle. The CDR3 protein is CASSLHRGTGELFF. The CDR3 DNA is TGTGCCAGCAGCCTGCACCGAGGGACCGGGGAGCTGTTTTTT.

The chain employs TRBV9 and TRBJ2-7; 8 bases fit TRBD1. The length of the CDR3 is 15 residues. Trimming cost V 4 bases and J 7 bases; bases outside gene matches: 13. CDR1 and CDR2 (germline): SGDLS, YYNGEE. The CDR3 spells CASSLRGTGDEEQYF. The CDR3 DNA is TGTGCCAGCAGCCTCCGTGGGACAGGAGACGAGGAGCAGTACTTC.

The chain uses TRBV7-9 and TRBJ1-5; 10 bases are a match to TRBD1. Trimming cost V 5 bases and J 7 bases; bases outside gene matches: 5. Germline V gene sequence: CDR1 SEHNR, CDR2 FQNEAQ (reference sequence). CDR3 length: 14 residues. The CDR3 is CASSQGTGVQPQHF. The CDR3 region has the DNA TGTGCCAGCAGCCAGGGGACAGGGGTACAGCCCCAGCATTTT.

This clonotype was picked up a small number of times. CDR3 sequence (DNA): TGTGCCACCACCCCCAATCCGGGACAGCAAGAGACCCAGTACTTC. It is translated as CATTPNPGQQETQYF. The V call is TRBV3-1, the J call TRBJ2-5, with 7 bases fitting TRBD1. This CDR3 region has 15 residues. CDR1 is LGHDT and CDR2 is YNNKEL in the germline V gene (reference sequence). The J segment lost 2 bases and the V segment lost 10 bases, leaving 13 bases of the junction unmatched.

This clonotype was detected a few times. The chain links TRBV7-2 to TRBJ1-2; D is uncertain. Germline CDR1 and CDR2: SGHTA and FQGNSA. V was shortened by 2 bases and J by 4 bases, with 5 bases between the two germline ends. The CDR3 has 12 amino acids. For the CDR3, the DNA is TGTGCCAGCAGCTTATTGGGCTATGGCTACACCTTC. The encoded protein is CASSLLGYGYTF.

This chain connects TRBV5-1 to TRBJ2-2; D unresolved. Germline-derived CDR1 and CDR2 are SGHRS and YFSETQ. The CDR3 spans 14 residues. Trimming shortened V by 7 bases and J by 6 bases, and 16 bases separated the two germline ends. The CDR3 DNA follows: TGCGCCAGCGTCGAAGGATCTTTATCCGGGGAGCTGTTTTTT. It is translated as CASVEGSLSGELFF. The full variable domain, its missing parts supplied by reference TRBV5-1 and TRBJ2-2, is KAGVTQTPRYLIKTRGQQVTLSCSPISGHRSVSWYQQTPGQGLQFLFEYFSETQRNKGNFPGRFSGRQFSNSRSEMNVSTLELGDSALYLCASVEGSLSGELFFGEGSRLTVL.

The chain links TRBV9 to TRBJ1-4, with a possible D match to TRBD1 (5 bases). The CDR3 is 16 residues long. Germline CDR1 is SGDLS and CDR2 is YYNGEE. Deletions cut 3 bases from V and 6 bases from J, with 18 bases between. CDR3 bases: TGTGCCAGCAGCGCCCGATTGGGGTTAGGGGATGAAAAACTGTTTTTT. Its protein is CASSARLGLGDEKLFF. Together with reference TRBV9 and TRBJ1-4, the CDR3 gives the full variable domain: DSGVTQTPKHLITATGQRVTLRCSPRSGDLSVYWYQQSLDQGLQFLIQYYNGEERAKGNILERFSAQQFPDLHSELNLSSLELGDSALYFCASSARLGLGDEKLFFGSGTQLSVL.

There are a few counts of this clonotype. V gene TRBV7-2 combines with J gene TRBJ2-3, with 8 nucleotides matching TRBD1. From germline, CDR1 is SGHTA and CDR2 FQGNSA. The V gene end was trimmed by 0 bases and the J gene end by 5 bases; junction bases not matched to a gene: 7. CDR3 length: 16 residues. Written as DNA, the CDR3 is TGTGCCAGCAGCTTAGCGTTAGGCAGGGGGCAAGATACGCAGTATTTT. Residues: CASSLALGRGQDTQYF.

The chain employs TRBV7-2 and TRBJ2-1; tentatively, D is TRBD2 (5 bases). The CDR3 has 14 residues. The germline gives CDR1 SGHTA, CDR2 FQGNSA. V shed 8 bases and J shed 6 bases, with 17 bases lying between them. The CDR3 DNA sequence: TGTGCCAGCGGGATACAGAGGGTGCGCAATGAGCAGTTCTTC. It yields the protein CASGIQRVRNEQFF. The full variable domain, in which reference TRBV7-2 and TRBJ2-1 provide the parts outside the CDR3, is GAGVSQSPSNKVTEKGKDVELRCDPISGHTALYWYRQSLGQGLEFLIYFQGNSAPDKSGLPSDRFSAERTGGSVSTLTIQRTQQEDSAVYLCASGIQRVRNEQFFGPGTRLTVL.

The J gene is TRBJ1-6, the V gene TRBV20-1; 7 positions match TRBD1. V lost 0 bases, J lost 7 bases, and 3 bases stayed unmatched. CDR3 length: 14 residues. Germline CDR1 DFQATT, CDR2 SNEGSKA (reference sequence). CDR3 bases: TGCAGTGCTAGAGAGCAGGGGGAAAATTCACCCCTCCACTTT. This gives the protein CSAREQGENSPLHF.

This chain links TRBV7-2 with TRBJ1-1; D uncertain. Trimming pared 2 bases from V and 6 bases from J, leaving 13 bases between. From germline, CDR1 is SGHTA and CDR2 FQGNSA. The CDR3 runs 14 residues. Here the CDR3 DNA reads TGTGCCAGCAGCTTAAATTATCGGGGATCTGAAGCTTTCTTT. It translates to CASSLNYRGSEAFF.

This clonotype was picked up a small number of times. J is TRBJ1-5 and V is TRBV2, with D unclear. Trimming took off 5 bases at V and 6 bases at J, with 5 bases between the two ends. Germline V gene data show CDR1 as SNHLY and CDR2 as FYNNEI. This CDR3 is 11 amino acids long. CDR3 amino acids: CASSLTQPQHF. The CDR3 coding sequence is TGTGCCAGCAGTTTAACTCAGCCCCAGCATTTT.

This clonotype appeared many times. This chain joins TRBV7-8 and TRBJ1-5; 12 bases agree with TRBD1. CDR3 length: 16 amino acids. The V gene end was trimmed by 5 bases and the J gene end by 5 bases; junction bases not matched to a gene: 7. The germline CDR1 and CDR2 sequences are SGHVS and FQNEAQ. CDR3 nucleotide sequence: TGTGCCAGCAGCCTAGGGACAGGGGGCGTCGATCAGCCCCAGCATTTT. This encodes CASSLGTGGVDQPQHF.

This clonotype came up once. The rearrangement uses TRBV10-3 and TRBJ2-5; D gene unclear. Germline V lookup: CDR1 ENHRY, CDR2 SYGVKD. The CDR3 is 14 amino acids. V lost 0 bases, J lost 2 bases, and 7 bases lay in between. This chain's CDR3 is CAISESAGQETQYF. DNA of the CDR3: TGTGCCATCAGTGAGTCGGCCGGGCAAGAGACCCAGTACTTC.

CDR3 region: CASSQGPMEETQYF. The CDR3 DNA follows: TGCGCCAGCAGCCAGGGCCCCATGGAGGAGACCCAGTACTTC. The chain links TRBV5-1 to TRBJ2-5; TRBD1 is a possible D gene (5 bases). The V gene's germline CDR1 is SGHRS and CDR2 YFSETQ. The V end lost 4 bases, the J end lost 5 bases, and 15 bases lay between the germline ends. The CDR3 loop spans 14 amino acids.

The chain joins TRBV9 to TRBJ2-1; D possibly uses TRBD1 or TRBD2 (6 bases each). CDR1 is SGDLS and CDR2 is YYNGEE in the germline V gene. The CDR3 spans 15 residues. Trimming stripped 6 bases from V and 6 bases from J, with 19 bases between. CDR3: CASTTRGAPGNEQFF. The CDR3 nucleotides read TGTGCCAGCACCACGAGGGGGGCTCCCGGCAATGAGCAGTTCTTC.

This clonotype was recorded a few times. The rearrangement links TRBV5-1 to TRBJ2-1; no clear D gene. CDR1 is SGHRS and CDR2 is YFSETQ in the germline V gene. This CDR3 spans 13 amino acids. Trimming shortened V by 5 bases and J by 6 bases, and 12 bases separated the two germline ends. DNA for the CDR3: TGCGCCAGCAGGCTGGAGCCGGTCAATGAGCAGTTCTTC. Encoded protein: CASRLEPVNEQFF.